The 23 T cell receptor beta chains listed next were all sequenced from one sample in a study of shared clonotypes between healthy human individuals. Only in-frame clones appear in the TCRdb table, and some are missing; sequencing was by immunoSEQ multiplex PCR. Of some 2,100,000 clones listed, 95% are singletons. Sequenced material: naive CD4+ T cells sorted from blood. Described subset: CD45RA+ positively selected. These receptors originate from a man between 18 and 35 years old in good health.

This sequence joins TRBV7-2 and TRBJ2-2, with TRBD1 matching 7 bases. The CDR3 consists of 16 residues. In germline, CDR1 is SGHTA, CDR2 FQGNSA. Trimming took 5 bases from V and 0 from J; bases not matched to a gene: 6. CDR3 region: CASSRDSPSNTGELFF. CDR3 coding DNA: TGTGCCAGCAGCCGGGACAGCCCTTCGAACACCGGGGAGCTGTTTTTT.

V gene TRBV27 combines with J gene TRBJ2-6; no clear D gene. The CDR3 is made up of 15 amino acids. Trimming took off 3 bases at V and 0 bases at J, with 6 bases between the two ends. Per the germline V gene, CDR1 is MNHEY and CDR2 is SMNVEV (reference sequence). The CDR3 protein is CASSFRLSGANVLTF. Written as DNA, the CDR3 is TGTGCCAGCAGTTTCAGGCTCTCTGGGGCCAACGTCCTGACTTTC.

The CDR3 is CASSSTLPGPLRTQYF. CDR3 DNA: TGCGCCAGCAGCTCAACCTTACCGGGACCGTTACGAACCCAGTACTTC. The chain links TRBV5-1 to TRBJ2-7; D may be TRBD1 or TRBD2 (5 bases each). V lost 3 bases to trimming and J lost 10 bases, with 26 bases between them. The CDR3 is made up of 16 amino acids. Germline V CDR1 and CDR2: SGHRS, YFSETQ.

The chain joins TRBV2 to TRBJ2-6; D unresolved. In germline, CDR1 is SNHLY, CDR2 FYNNEI. Trimming cost V 4 bases and J 9 bases, with 10 bases left between them. CDR3 length: 13 amino acids. This chain's CDR3 is CASSGTNLNVLTF. As DNA, the CDR3 is TGTGCCAGCAGTGGGACCAACCTCAACGTCCTGACTTTC.

The gene calls are TRBV5-1 and TRBJ2-5, with D tentatively TRBD2 (6 bases). Germline V gives CDR1 SGHRS, CDR2 YFSETQ. Trimming pared 0 bases from V and 1 base from J, leaving 16 bases between. This CDR3 has 17 residues. CDR3 DNA sequence: TGCGCCAGCAGCTTGGCCGGAGGGATGGGGGTCCAAGAGACCCAGTACTTC. As protein: CASSLAGGMGVQETQYF.

This rearrangement joins TRBV7-2 to TRBJ2-1, with TRBD2 matching 8 bases. Germline V gene data show CDR1 as SGHTA and CDR2 as FQGNSA. J lost 8 bases, V lost 5 bases, and 8 bases had no gene match. The CDR3 is made up of 14 amino acids. The CDR3 nucleotides are TGTGCCAGCAGCCGTAGCGGGAATGTCGATGAGCAGTTCTTC. The encoded protein is CASSRSGNVDEQFF.

The chain links TRBV2 to TRBJ2-5, with TRBD1 matching over 8 bases. The CDR3 has 14 residues. Germline trimming cut 5 bases from V and 4 bases from J; bases unmatched to any gene: 6. The germline V gene encodes CDR1 SNHLY and CDR2 FYNNEI. CDR3 residues: CASSMGQAGETQYF. The CDR3 DNA reads TGTGCCAGCAGTATGGGACAGGCGGGAGAGACCCAGTACTTC.

V is TRBV28 and J is TRBJ2-1, with D tentatively TRBD2 (7 bases). Per the germline V gene, CDR1 is MDHEN and CDR2 is SYDVKM. V was cut by 5 bases and J by 8 bases, with 19 bases left in between. The CDR3 covers 15 residues. CDR3 nucleotide sequence: TGTGCCAGCAGTACACAGGGAGGGGTCCGATATGAGCAGTTCTTC. This gives the protein CASSTQGGVRYEQFF.

The chain has TRBV14 and TRBJ1-5; unclear D gene. The germline CDR1 and CDR2 sequences are SGHDN and FVKESK. The CDR3 runs to 12 residues. The germline V and J ends were trimmed by 4 bases and 3 bases, with 4 bases remaining between them. CDR3 nucleotide sequence: TGTGCCAGCAGCCTGGTCAATCAGCCCCAGCATTTT. Translation: CASSLVNQPQHF.

This clone was counted a single time. The chain couples TRBV29-1 to TRBJ2-4; D uncertain. Trimming took off 2 bases at V and 5 bases at J, with 4 bases between the two ends. Per germline, CDR1 SQVTM and CDR2 ANQGSEA. The CDR3 is 11 amino acids. The CDR3 region has the DNA TGCAGCGTTGAAACAGAAAACATTCAGTACTTC. Its protein is CSVETENIQYF.

The rearrangement links TRBV19 to TRBJ1-1; TRBD1 agrees at 10 bases. This CDR3 is built from 16 residues. Germline V gene data show CDR1 as LNHDA and CDR2 as SQIVND (reference sequence). Germline trimming cut 6 bases from V and 0 bases from J; bases unmatched to any gene: 7. CDR3 nucleotides: TGTGCCAGTAGGAGGGGGACAGGGGATATGAACACTGAAGCTTTCTTT. It translates to CASRRGTGDMNTEAFF.

This clone came up once. The rearrangement joins TRBV15 to TRBJ1-1; D remains unclear. CDR1 LNHNV and CDR2 YYDKDF come from the germline V gene (reference sequence). The germline V and J ends were trimmed by 7 bases and 6 bases, with 24 bases remaining between them. The CDR3 spans 16 residues. The CDR3 reads CATIPRRGGKRSEAFF. DNA of the CDR3: TGTGCCACCATCCCCCGTCGGGGAGGAAAAAGGTCTGAAGCTTTCTTT.

The chain carries TRBV5-1 and TRBJ2-7; 8 nucleotides agree with TRBD2. Germline CDR1 reads SGHRS; CDR2 reads YFSETQ. V shed 4 bases and J 6 bases; nucleotides not matched to a gene: 12. The CDR3 runs 15 residues. CDR3: CASSIGTRTLSEQYF. In DNA form, the CDR3 reads TGCGCCAGCAGCATCGGGACTAGAACTTTAAGCGAGCAGTACTTC.

The V call is TRBV6-1, the J call TRBJ1-6; 9 nucleotides agree with TRBD1. Germline V gene data show CDR1 as MNHNS and CDR2 as SASEGT. The CDR3 is 16 residues long. V was clipped by 6 bases and J by 7 bases; unmatched bases: 10. Here the CDR3 DNA reads TGTGCCAGCAGGGAAAATCCCGGACAGGGGAATTCACCCCTCCACTTT. It translates to CASRENPGQGNSPLHF.

The chain joins TRBV25-1 to TRBJ2-2; perhaps TRBD1 as D (6 bases). Trimming took off 1 base at V and 1 base at J, with 7 bases between the two ends. The germline CDR1 and CDR2 sequences are MGHDK and SYGVNS. This CDR3 contains 15 residues. The CDR3, as DNA: TGTGCCAGCAGTGAATTCAGGGGGAACACCGGGGAGCTGTTTTTT. Its protein is CASSEFRGNTGELFF.

The chain carries TRBV12-1 and TRBJ1-2. TRBV12-1 is a documented pseudogene. This CDR3 spans 14 amino acids. CDR3 nucleotide sequence: TGTGCCAGCAGCCCCGAACGAGGTAACTATGGCTACACCTTC. It codes for CASSPERGNYGYTF.

The sample holds one count of this clone. The chain employs TRBV19 and TRBJ2-3; 11 positions agree with TRBD2. The V gene end was trimmed by 4 bases and the J gene end by 0 bases; junction bases not matched to a gene: 3. Germline CDR1 LNHDA, CDR2 SQIVND (reference sequence). The CDR3 runs to 16 residues. This chain's CDR3 is CASSTRLAGSTDTQYF. The CDR3 bases are TGTGCCAGTAGTACAAGACTAGCGGGGAGCACAGATACGCAGTATTTT.

V usage is TRBV25-1 and J usage is TRBJ1-2, with D perhaps TRBD1 (6 bases). The length of the CDR3 is 13 residues. V gave up 2 bases and J gave up 7 bases, with 11 bases separating them. The germline V gene encodes CDR1 MGHDK and CDR2 SYGVNS. The CDR3 protein is CASSEQGRGGYTF. DNA for the CDR3: TGTGCCAGCAGTGAACAGGGGCGGGGTGGCTACACCTTC.

Comment on this clone: This sample also contains other DNA sequences that code for the same CDR3. The CDR3 loop reads CAWSVGKNTEAFF. The CDR3 nucleotides are TGTGCCTGGAGTGTTGGTAAGAACACTGAAGCTTTCTTT. The rearrangement uses TRBV30 and TRBJ1-1; D is uncertain. Trimming removed 0 bases at V and 1 base at J, with 6 bases between. The CDR3 sequence is 13 residues long. Germline CDR1 reads GTSNPN; CDR2 reads SVGIG (reference sequence).

The V and J genes are TRBV18 and TRBJ1-3, with 7 bases that match TRBD1. There are 16 residues in the CDR3. V dropped 0 bases and J dropped 2; count of bases not matched to a gene: 4. Germline CDR1 is KGHSH and CDR2 is LQKENI. The chain's CDR3 is CASSPPFTGAGNTIYF. The CDR3 bases are TGTGCCAGCTCACCACCGTTCACAGGGGCTGGAAACACCATATATTTT.

The rearrangement joins TRBV11-2 to TRBJ2-7, with 8 bases lining up with TRBD1. The CDR3 runs 17 residues. CDR1 is SGHAT, CDR2 FQNNGV, per germline. J gave up 0 bases and V 1 base, and 8 bases lay outside the gene matches. CDR3 region: CASSLGPTGGISYEQYF. The CDR3 nucleotides read TGTGCCAGCAGCTTAGGCCCCACAGGGGGGATCTCCTACGAGCAGTACTTC.

J is TRBJ2-7 and V is TRBV28; possible D gene TRBD2, 5 bases. The V gene lost 2 bases and the J gene lost 2 bases, with 10 bases spanning the gap. CDR1 is MDHEN and CDR2 is SYDVKM in the germline V gene. This CDR3 region has 14 residues. The CDR3 region is CASSLRGFAYEQYF. The DNA of the CDR3 is TGTGCCAGCAGTTTACGAGGGTTTGCCTACGAGCAGTACTTC.

The chain has TRBV9 and TRBJ2-3; D remains unclear. Germline V CDR1 and CDR2: SGDLS, YYNGEE. This CDR3 region has 17 residues. V shed 0 bases and J shed 0 bases, with 14 bases lying between them. The CDR3 region has the DNA TGTGCCAGCAGCGTAGGGGGAACCCTACCTAGCACAGATACGCAGTATTTT. This translates into CASSVGGTLPSTDTQYF.